This T cell receptor (beta chain) was identified in a study of T cell responses to AZD1222 COVID-19 vaccine. Study outcomes and limitations: In all cases, repertoires were sampled only after the peak T cell response. Clonal diversity may have been underestimated in mostly white British donors.

This CDR3 region has 16 residues. Germline V gene lookup returns CDR1 SGHNT and CDR2 YYREEE (reference sequence). V was pared by 0 bases and J by 3 bases, with 4 bases of the junction left unmatched. This clone was counted once. Its antigen remains unidentified. Repertoires were generated with immunoSEQ multiplex PCR, while TCRdb's copy carries only in-frame clones and drops some. The sample records roughly 120,000 clones, 70% to 90% being singletons. The sequencing used peripheral blood, collected 28 days after the second AZD1222 dose. V gene TRBV5-4 combines with J gene TRBJ2-2; the match to TRBD2 covers 8 bases. The TCR was taken from an adult who received the AZD1222 COVID-19 vaccine. The CDR3 DNA is TGTGCCAGCAGCTTGGGCCTGCGGGGGGACACCGGGGAGCTGTTTTTT. It yields the protein CASSLGLRGDTGELFF.